This TCR beta chain was observed in a study of shared clonotypes between healthy human individuals. Once extracted for a subset, genomic DNA was divided evenly among several immunoSEQ plates. Libraries were prepared by immunoSEQ multiplex PCR; TCRdb keeps only in-frame clonotypes and omits some of them. Among 2 million to 2.5 million clones listed, under 95% were seen once. This clone was picked up one time. Antigen unknown. Study conclusions and caveats: Lower generation probabilities were found for non-shared clonotypes than for those shared by all four donors.

In the CD4+ fraction, cells were divided into CD45RA+ naive and CD45RA-negative memory subsets. Trimming took 8 bases from V and 6 from J, leaving 8 bases between them. CDR1 is MNHEY, CDR2 SVGAGI, per germline. The CDR3 extends over 10 amino acids. The chain links TRBV6-5 to TRBJ2-7; D uncertain. Sequencing was carried out using naive CD4+ T cells from PBMCs. Subset defined: CD45RA+ positively selected. The TCR was taken from a man aged 18 to 29 in good health. Some clones in this sample may be carry-over from other donors' samples. The CDR3 loop is CASGYGEQYF. The CDR3 region has the DNA TGTGCCAGCGGGTATGGCGAGCAGTACTTC.